The sequence of this TCR beta chain was determined in a study of CD8+CD57+ T cells in acquired aplastic anemia. The wider study: Isolated CD4+ and CD8+ cells, once sorted, yielded DNA averaging about 3 ug. Healthy donors averaged roughly 11 million reads for CD4+ cells. Whole-study results and caveats: Patients versus controls showed no significant CD8+ Simpson's diversity difference.

Germline V gives CDR1 DFQATT, CDR2 SNEGSKA (reference sequence). The CDR3 contains 15 residues. The germline V and J ends were trimmed by 0 bases and 5 bases, with 17 bases remaining between them. This clonotype was counted many times. The antigen is undetermined. According to the study, genomic DNA was the template for TCR beta VDJ and CDR3 profiling. TCRdb reprocessed the reads via MiXCR and lists one record per CDR3 protein. This sample has about 200,000 distinct CDR3 sequences; 34% occur once, and the top ten carry about 1.1%. The V call is TRBV20-1, the J call TRBJ2-7; D remains ambiguous. The sequence was collected from a human donor in good health, serving as a control. What was sequenced was sorted CD4+, CD8+, or CD8+CD57+ T cells (not recorded which) from PBMCs. CDR3 DNA sequence: TGCAGTGCTAGAGACCAGGTAGGCCTGTGGAACGAGCAGTACTTC. Protein product: CSARDQVGLWNEQYF.